Listed below are T cell receptor beta chains from one sample, sequenced in a study of OX40 agonist ivuxolimab in advanced cancers. Repertoires were generated with immunoSEQ multiplex PCR, while TCRdb's copy carries only in-frame clones and drops some. Of some 90,000 clones detected, more than 75% appear once; the ten largest clones hold about 4%. The material sequenced was CD4+ or CD8+ T cells sorted from blood, taken in a trial of the OX40 agonist ivuxolimab. Source of these receptors: an adult with an advanced solid tumor such as melanoma, head and neck, liver or kidney cancer. The CDR3 runs from the conserved cysteine through the conserved F or W. The D gene is left open where the match is weak.

j_call v_call d_call cdr3_aa
TRBJ1-5 TRBV7-2 TRBD1 CASSLTIRGPQPQHF
TRBJ1-2 TRBV30 - CAWSVRGLPPF
TRBJ1-2 TRBV9 - CASSPTRGSGGYTF
TRBJ2-2 TRBV7-8 - CASSLGRRQYTGELFF
TRBJ1-1 TRBV18 - CASSPIGLSNTEAFF
TRBJ2-5 TRBV5-1 - CASSLGGDQETQYF
TRBJ2-6 TRBV6-5 - CASTKDISGANVLTF
TRBJ1-6 TRBV2 - CASSESRVNSPLHF
TRBJ2-6 TRBV18 - CASSPGPNSGANVLTF
TRBJ2-3 TRBV5-1 - CASSLEPSASTDTQYF
TRBJ1-1 TRBV6-1 - CASSRTARGRTEAFF
TRBJ2-1 TRBV19 - CASSIDPRTGYEQFF
TRBJ2-1 TRBV7-6 - CASSLVGGMNEQFF
TRBJ2-5 TRBV10-1 TRBD2 CASRGRAQETQYF
TRBJ1-1 TRBV6-1 - CASSELEGLAEAFF
TRBJ2-1 TRBV19 - CASSMGSSSSYNEQFF
TRBJ2-3 TRBV7-2 - CASSVGHGTDTQYF
TRBJ2-1 TRBV9 TRBD1 CASSAEGTAYNEQFF
TRBJ2-5 TRBV9 TRBD2 CASSVEGGRGETQYF
TRBJ2-1 TRBV11-3 - CASSLESAAYDDEQFF
TRBJ2-7 TRBV28 - CASSLLAASSYEQYF
TRBJ2-5 TRBV30 TRBD1 CAWTLTGTQETQYF
TRBJ1-1 TRBV6-5 - CASFPSGAKNTEAFF
TRBJ2-1 TRBV5-4 TRBD1 CASSRRQGDYNEQFF
TRBJ2-3 TRBV11-2 TRBD2 CASSRLAGGSTDTQYF
TRBJ2-5 TRBV5-1 - CASSFREPRGETQYF
TRBJ1-5 TRBV7-8 TRBD1 CASSVRTGSGQPQHF
TRBJ1-2 TRBV30 - CAWSVVTGNYGYTF
TRBJ2-1 TRBV7-9 - CASSLSGKVGEQFF
TRBJ1-1 TRBV6-1 TRBD1 CASSFGQENTEAFF
TRBJ1-1 TRBV4-2 - CASSQEVVTEAFF
TRBJ2-3 TRBV30 - CAWSAALSTDTQYF
TRBJ2-1 TRBV15 TRBD1 CATSSGTGGLAGRPSEQFF
TRBJ1-1 TRBV19 - CASSMSRRNTEAFF
TRBJ2-1 TRBV5-1 TRBD2 CASSLRPGTSRSSYNEQFF
TRBJ2-1 TRBV19 TRBD2 CASSMGGRAFNEQFF
TRBJ1-4 TRBV5-1 - CASSLVAANPATNEKLFF
TRBJ2-1 TRBV4-2 TRBD2 CASSQEEGLLYNEQFF
TRBJ1-3 TRBV28 - CATGSGTGSISSGNTIYF
TRBJ2-1 TRBV6-4 - CASSVLGGSYNEQFF
TRBJ2-2 TRBV28 - CASSLQGIGELFF
TRBJ1-1 TRBV29-1 - CSVAGANTEAFF
TRBJ1-5 TRBV6-6 - CASSYIRASNQPQHF
TRBJ2-5 TRBV11-3 - CASSSAGKKEETQYF
TRBJ1-1 TRBV29-1 - CSVAHGGGTEAFF
TRBJ2-5 TRBV5-1 - CASTSSGSQETQYF
TRBJ2-3 TRBV27 TRBD2 CASSSQAGGPPDTQYF
TRBJ2-1 TRBV10-3 TRBD2 CATHGLADEQFF